This T cell receptor beta chain was retrieved from a study of blood T cell repertoires in COVID-19. The protocol was immunoSEQ multiplex PCR, while the TCRdb copy is restricted to in-frame clones and leaves out a portion. The data hold roughly 150,000 clones, with under 90% observed a single time. CDR1 SNHLY and CDR2 FYNNEI come from the germline V gene. Between the trimmed V and J ends, which lost 2 bases and 9 bases, there was a span of 14 bases. This CDR3 comprises 13 residues. Material: peripheral blood. The chain uses TRBV2 and TRBJ2-7; possible D gene TRBD2, 5 bases. The clonotype was recovered from a man between 60 and 75 years old with acute or convalescent COVID-19. CDR3 sequence reads: CASSERMAGRQYF. The CDR3 DNA reads as TGTGCCAGCAGTGAACGTATGGCGGGTCGGCAGTACTTC. Variable domain in full (rest from reference TRBV2 and TRBJ2-7): EPEVTQTPSHQVTQMGQEVILRCVPISNHLYFYWYRQILGQKVEFLVSFYNNEISEKSEIFDDQFSVERPDGSNFTLKIRSTKLEDSAMYFCASSERMAGRQYFGPGTRLTVT.